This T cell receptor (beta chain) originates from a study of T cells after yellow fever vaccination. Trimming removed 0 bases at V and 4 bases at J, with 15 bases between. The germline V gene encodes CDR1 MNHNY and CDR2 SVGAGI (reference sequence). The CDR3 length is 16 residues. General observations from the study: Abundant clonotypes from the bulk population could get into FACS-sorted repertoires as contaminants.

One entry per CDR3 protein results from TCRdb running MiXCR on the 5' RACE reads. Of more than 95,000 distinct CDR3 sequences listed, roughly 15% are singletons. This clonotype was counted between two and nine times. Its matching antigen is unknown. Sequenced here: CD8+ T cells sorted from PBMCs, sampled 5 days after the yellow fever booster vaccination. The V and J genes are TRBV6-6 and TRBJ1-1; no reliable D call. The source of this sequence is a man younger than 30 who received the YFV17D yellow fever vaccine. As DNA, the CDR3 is TGTGCCAGCAGTTACTCGAGGGCCTACGCGGCCACTGAAGCTTTCTTT. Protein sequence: CASSYSRAYAATEAFF.